The 22 T cell receptor beta chains below all came from one sample that was sequenced in a study of human T cells and chemical hapten exposure. TCRdb redid the calling of the RACE reads with MiXCR, one entry per CDR3 protein. The sample has around 380,000 distinct CDR3 sequences, more than 4.5% seen once; the top ten hold 2% to 2.5%. The time point is: patch test 1, 2 weeks after DPC sensitization. Regarding treatment: therapeutic diphenylcyclopropenone sensitization with weekly scalp DPC. The sample consisted of whole blood, taken in connection with sensitization to the hapten diphenylcyclopropenone (DPC). These receptors were taken from a woman between 50 and 59 years old with alopecia areata. Some clones in this sample may be carry-over from other donors' samples.

Many counts were recorded for this clonotype. The V call is TRBV10-3, the J call TRBJ2-3; TRBD2 matches 8 bases. Germline V gene sequence: CDR1 ENHRY, CDR2 SYGVKD. The CDR3 has 15 amino acids. Trimming at V came to 7 bases and at J to 4 bases, leaving 10 bases not matched to a gene. The CDR3 nucleotides read TGTGCCATCACAGGCGCGGGGGGACCTCCAGATACGCAGTATTTT. This encodes CAITGAGGPPDTQYF.

The table lists this clonotype with many counts. V is TRBV2 and J is TRBJ1-5; 8 bases are shared with TRBD1. Germline loops: CDR1 SNHLY, CDR2 FYNNEI. Trimming took 6 bases from V and 1 from J; bases not matched to a gene: 5. The CDR3 loop spans 15 amino acids. CDR3 bases: TGTGCCAGCAGGGAGGACAGGGTGAGCAATCAGCCCCAGCATTTT. Its translation: CASREDRVSNQPQHF.

Many counts were recorded for this clonotype. The chain uses TRBV9 and TRBJ2-7; no clear D. V lost 3 bases, J lost 2 bases, and 6 bases lay in between. Germline V gene lookup returns CDR1 SGDLS and CDR2 YYNGEE. This CDR3 region has 12 residues. The CDR3 loop reads CASSATPYEQYF. The DNA of the CDR3 is TGTGCCAGCAGCGCCACACCCTACGAGCAGTACTTC.

This clonotype showed up just a few times. The CDR3 region is CASSLGTSVVYEQYF. In nucleotides, the CDR3 is TGTGCCAGCAGCTTAGGGACTAGCGTTGTCTACGAGCAGTACTTC. The J gene is TRBJ2-7, the V gene TRBV7-9, with 9 bases aligning to TRBD2. Unmatched junction bases numbered 4, after V lost 1 base and J lost 3 bases. Germline V lookup: CDR1 SEHNR, CDR2 FQNEAQ (reference sequence). The CDR3 has 15 amino acids. Full variable domain (remainder filled in from reference TRBV7-9 and TRBJ2-7): DTGVSQNPRHKITKRGQNVTFRCDPISEHNRLYWYRQTLGQGPEFLTYFQNEAQLEKSRLLSDRFSAERPKGSFSTLEIQRTEQGDSAMYLCASSLGTSVVYEQYFGPGTRLTVT.

This clonotype was seen a few times. This chain uses TRBV6-5 with TRBJ2-7; 10 bases line up with TRBD2. Germline V gene lookup returns CDR1 MNHEY and CDR2 SVGAGI. V shed 6 bases, J shed 3 bases, and the junction held 8 bases outside the gene matches. CDR3 size: 15 residues. CDR3 sequence: CASSELAGALYEQYF. For the CDR3, the DNA is TGTGCCAGCAGCGAGCTAGCGGGAGCCCTCTACGAGCAGTACTTC.

A few counts support this clonotype. This chain joins TRBV6-1 and TRBJ2-3; tentative D call: TRBD1 (6 bases). CDR3 length: 11 residues. CDR1 is MNHNS, CDR2 SASEGT, per germline. The CDR3 sequence: CAGGRGDTQYF. In DNA, the CDR3 is TGTGCAGGCGGAAGGGGGGATACGCAGTATTTT.

The rearrangement links TRBV7-2 to TRBJ2-7; D is unclear. The germline V gene has CDR1 SGHTA and CDR2 FQGNSA. The CDR3 length is 14 residues. Trimming shortened V by 4 bases and J by 2 bases, and 12 bases separated the two germline ends. The CDR3 DNA follows: TGTGCCAGCAGCTCGACATTTGGTCCCTACGAGCAGTACTTC. Translated, it gives CASSSTFGPYEQYF.

Ten or more counts support this clonotype. V is TRBV20-1 and J is TRBJ1-2; TRBD1 agrees at 10 bases. CDR3 length: 15 residues. Germline CDR1 is DFQATT and CDR2 is SNEGSKA (reference sequence). Trimming cost V 3 bases and J 0 bases; bases outside gene matches: 4. The CDR3 DNA sequence: TGCAGTGCTAGGGACAGGGGGACCTCTAACTATGGCTACACCTTC. This translates into CSARDRGTSNYGYTF.

This clonotype has at least ten counts. The V and J genes are TRBV5-4 and TRBJ2-7; D is perhaps TRBD1 (6 bases). CDR1 is SGHNT, CDR2 YYREEE, per germline (reference sequence). V shed 1 base and J shed 1 base, with 9 bases lying between them. The CDR3 has 14 amino acids. CDR3 nucleotide sequence: TGTGCCAGCAGCTTGTTCCAGGGGTCCTACGAGCAGTACTTC. Residues: CASSLFQGSYEQYF.

This clonotype was seen a handful of times. The chain uses TRBV6-2 or TRBV6-3 and TRBJ2-1; D remains unclear. Germline CDR1 is MNHEY and CDR2 is SVGEGT. CDR3 size: 13 residues. With 4 bases removed from V and 6 bases from J, the gap between germline ends came to 10 bases. Here the CDR3 DNA reads TGTGCCAGCAGTTGGTCGAGTTTCAATGAGCAGTTCTTC. Amino acids: CASSWSSFNEQFF.

This clonotype occurred many times. CDR3 sequence reads: CASSYESGATYEQYF. The CDR3 region has the DNA TGTGCCAGCAGCTACGAGTCGGGGGCAACCTACGAGCAGTACTTC. The V gene is TRBV5-8, the J gene TRBJ2-7, with D perhaps TRBD1 or TRBD2 (6 bases each). Germline V gene lookup returns CDR1 SGHTS and CDR2 YDEGEE. V lost 3 bases and J lost 2, with 15 bases in between. The CDR3 totals 15 residues.

Many counts were recorded for this clonotype. The V gene is TRBV5-6, the J gene TRBJ2-7, with 9 positions matching TRBD2. The CDR3 length is 17 residues. From germline, CDR1 is SGHDT and CDR2 YYEEEE. V lost 4 bases and J lost 0; bases outside the gene matches: 11. The CDR3 DNA reads as TGTGCCAGCAGCCCCAGCCTAGCGGGGAGGAGCTCCTACGAGCAGTACTTC. Encoded protein: CASSPSLAGRSSYEQYF. The full variable domain, in which reference TRBV5-6 and TRBJ2-7 provide the parts outside the CDR3, is DAGVTQSPTHLIKTRGQQVTLRCSPKSGHDTVSWYQQALGQGPQFIFQYYEEEERQRGNFPDRFSGHQFPNYSSELNVNALLLGDSALYLCASSPSLAGRSSYEQYFGPGTRLTVT.

The CDR3 DNA is TGTGCCAGCAGTAGGGACTCCGGTACCTACAATGAGCAGTTCTTC. This encodes CASSRDSGTYNEQFF. The chain couples TRBV6-4 to TRBJ2-1; TRBD2 might be the D (6 bases). Germline V gives CDR1 MRHNA, CDR2 SNTAGT. This CDR3 is built from 15 residues. V was shortened by 5 bases and J by 2 bases, with 13 bases between the two germline ends.

This clonotype was detected ten times or more. This sequence joins TRBV5-5 and TRBJ2-4; D may be TRBD2 (5 bases). Germline assignment: CDR1 SGHKS and CDR2 YYEKEE (reference sequence). The V and J ends lost 2 bases and 6 bases respectively, with 6 bases between them. The length of the CDR3 is 12 residues. The CDR3 bases are TGTGCCAGCAGCTTAGAGGGAAACATTCAGTACTTC. Protein sequence: CASSLEGNIQYF.

The chain joins TRBV27 to TRBJ2-1; D not certain. The CDR3 extends over 14 amino acids. CDR1 and CDR2 (germline): MNHEY, SMNVEV (reference sequence). Trimming removed 9 bases at V and 1 base at J, with 13 bases between. The DNA for the CDR3 is TGTGCCAGTAATAAGGGCCCATCCTACAATGAGCAGTTCTTC. Translated, it gives CASNKGPSYNEQFF.

This clonotype showed up many times. This sequence joins TRBV29-1 and TRBJ2-4; the D gene is possibly TRBD2 (6 bases). Germline CDR1 and CDR2: SQVTM and ANQGSEA. This CDR3 is 11 amino acids long. The germline V and J ends were trimmed by 7 bases and 8 bases, with 12 bases remaining between them. The CDR3 bases are TGCAGCGGAGGGACTCTGGACATTCAGTACTTC. It encodes CSGGTLDIQYF.

This clonotype was observed a few times. The gene calls are TRBV27 and TRBJ2-5; D is undetermined. V lost 0 bases and J 5 bases, leaving 13 bases between the germline ends. Germline CDR1 and CDR2: MNHEY and SMNVEV (reference sequence). This CDR3 comprises 15 residues. CDR3 nucleotide sequence: TGTGCCAGCAGTTTATCTTGGTTGGTTCACGAGACCCAGTACTTC. It yields the protein CASSLSWLVHETQYF.

This clonotype was counted ten times or more. The chain carries TRBV12-3 or TRBV12-4 and TRBJ1-1; 11 bases map to TRBD1. CDR3 length: 15 residues. The V gene end was trimmed by 7 bases and the J gene end by 4 bases; junction bases not matched to a gene: 8. The CDR3 protein is CASTRTGGEGTEAFF. The CDR3 DNA reads as TGTGCCAGCACCCGGACAGGGGGCGAAGGCACTGAAGCTTTCTTT.

There are a few counts of this clonotype. This chain uses TRBV7-9 with TRBJ1-3; unclear D gene. The CDR3 extends over 15 amino acids. V shed 0 bases and J shed 8 bases, with 14 bases lying between them. In germline, CDR1 is SEHNR, CDR2 FQNEAQ (reference sequence). CDR3 bases: TGTGCCAGCAGCTTAGCGCTGGGTAGCCTCGACACCATATATTTT. As protein: CASSLALGSLDTIYF.

This clonotype turned up a few times. This chain uses TRBV10-3 with TRBJ2-3; 8 positions match TRBD2. The V segment lost 4 bases and the J segment 0 bases; nucleotides outside the gene matches: 3. CDR1 and CDR2 from the germline V gene are ENHRY and SYGVKD. This CDR3 region has 15 residues. The DNA of the CDR3 is TGTGCCATCAGTGTGGCGGGGGGTAGCACAGATACGCAGTATTTT. Translating gives CAISVAGGSTDTQYF.

This clonotype has at least ten counts. The chain is built from TRBV28 and TRBJ2-2; D remains unclear. The CDR3 is 14 residues long. CDR1 and CDR2 from the germline V gene are MDHEN and SYDVKM. Trimming stripped 5 bases from V and 4 bases from J, with 11 bases between. This CDR3 is CASSPQRRTGELFF. The CDR3 nucleotides are TGTGCCAGCAGTCCCCAACGTCGCACCGGGGAGCTGTTTTTT. Based on the CDR3 plus reference TRBV28 and TRBJ2-2, the full variable domain is DVKVTQSSRYLVKRTGEKVFLECVQDMDHENMFWYRQDPGLGLRLIYFSYDVKMKEKGDIPEGYSVSREKKERFSLILESASTNQTSMYLCASSPQRRTGELFFGEGSRLTVL.

Notes on this clonotype: This may stem from a read error, because a much larger clone lies one nucleotide away. V is TRBV3-1 and J is TRBJ2-5; 13 bases are a match to TRBD2. The germline V gene encodes CDR1 LGHDT and CDR2 YNNKEL (reference sequence). The CDR3 loop spans 18 amino acids. DNA for the CDR3: TGTGCCATCAGCCCAGGCGGACGGACTAGCGGGAGAAGTGAGACCCAGTACTTC. Translating gives CAISPGGRTSGRSETQYF.